One and the same sample provided the 12 T cell receptor beta chains below, sequenced in a study of early T cells in non-severe SARS-CoV-2 infection. TCRdb reprocessed the 5' RACE reads with MiXCR, giving one entry per CDR3 protein. In the table there are fewer than 130,000 distinct CDR3 sequences, approximately 12% of which are singletons. The starting material was whole blood, obtained at baseline. The origin of the receptors is an adult who was a healthcare worker with PCR-confirmed SARS-CoV-2 infection or an uninfected control (not recorded which).

This clonotype was found once. The chain couples TRBV28 to TRBJ2-7; 9 bases map to TRBD2. CDR1 and CDR2 from the germline V gene are MDHEN and SYDVKM. There are 15 residues in the CDR3. V gave up 3 bases and J gave up 5 bases; unmatched junction bases: 8. The CDR3 protein is CASSLAGGPGHEQYF. CDR3 DNA sequence: TGTGCCAGCAGTTTGGCGGGAGGGCCGGGGCACGAGCAGTACTTC.

This clonotype has more than one count but fewer than ten. V and J are TRBV12-3 or TRBV12-4 and TRBJ1-1, with D unclear. V lost 6 bases and J 1 base, leaving 6 bases between the germline ends. The CDR3 length is 12 residues. The CDR3 DNA reads TGTGCCAGCAGGCCGAGGAACACTGAAGCTTTCTTT. Encoded protein: CASRPRNTEAFF.

The V call is TRBV15, the J call TRBJ2-1; D perhaps matches TRBD1 (6 bases). CDR3 size: 16 residues. Trimming cost V 1 base and J 6 bases, with 16 bases left between them. CDR1 and CDR2 from the germline V gene are LNHNV and YYDKDF (reference sequence). DNA of the CDR3: TGTGCCACCAGCAGAGCGCCAGCAGGGGTTAGCAATGAGCAGTTCTTC. As protein: CATSRAPAGVSNEQFF.

In this sample, this clonotype turned up a few times. The CDR3 region is CASSPYYAGGSTDTQYF. CDR3 sequence (DNA): TGTGCCAGCAGCCCCTATTACGCGGGAGGGAGCACAGATACGCAGTATTTT. V is TRBV11-3 and J is TRBJ2-3; TRBD2 agrees at 9 bases. CDR1 is SGHNT, CDR2 YENEEA, per germline. With V trimmed by 5 bases and J by 0 bases, 9 bases remained unmatched. The CDR3 covers 17 residues.

The chain uses TRBV5-1 and TRBJ2-7; TRBD1 matches 9 bases. Germline CDR1 and CDR2: SGHRS and YFSETQ. This CDR3 has 16 amino acids. V was clipped by 0 bases and J by 3 bases; unmatched bases: 7. In nucleotides, the CDR3 is TGCGCCAGCAGCTTGGCGCCCGGGACAGGGAACTACGAGCAGTACTTC. This encodes CASSLAPGTGNYEQYF.

A few counts support this clonotype. The chain has TRBV20-1 and TRBJ2-2; 10 bases agree with TRBD2. V gave up 0 bases and J gave up 7 bases; unmatched junction bases: 14. The CDR3 length is 18 residues. Per the germline V gene, CDR1 is DFQATT and CDR2 is SNEGSKA (reference sequence). The CDR3 region is CSARDAKREGLMFGELFF. For the CDR3, the DNA is TGCAGTGCTAGAGATGCCAAGCGGGAGGGCCTCATGTTCGGGGAGCTGTTTTTT.

This clonotype was recorded a few times. This sequence joins TRBV7-9 and TRBJ1-1, with D possibly TRBD1 on 5 matching bases. V dropped 3 bases and J dropped 8 bases, with 13 bases sitting between them. Germline V lookup: CDR1 SEHNR, CDR2 FQNEAQ (reference sequence). The CDR3 sequence is 13 residues long. The DNA for the CDR3 is TGTGCCAGCAGCTTCAGACAGCCAACCGAAGCTTTCTTT. This translates into CASSFRQPTEAFF.

In its sample, this clonotype was seen many times. The V gene is TRBV19, the J gene TRBJ1-6; D not certain. Germline V gives CDR1 LNHDA, CDR2 SQIVND (reference sequence). The CDR3 covers 16 residues. Trimming removed 0 bases at V and 6 bases at J, with 12 bases between. CDR3 sequence reads: CASSIDRRQLNSPLHF. The CDR3 nucleotides are TGTGCCAGTAGTATAGATCGTCGGCAACTTAATTCACCCCTCCACTTT.

This clonotype occurred many times. The CDR3 is CASSSTGARNNEQFF. Written as DNA, the CDR3 is TGCGCCAGCAGCTCTACGGGGGCGCGGAACAATGAGCAGTTCTTC. The V gene is TRBV5-1, the J gene TRBJ2-1, with D perhaps matching TRBD1 or TRBD2 (6 bases each). This CDR3 region has 15 residues. The V end was cut by 3 bases, the J end by 5 bases, with 15 bases between. From germline, CDR1 is SGHRS and CDR2 YFSETQ.

V gene TRBV6-6 combines with J gene TRBJ2-1; D might be TRBD2 (7 bases). V was clipped by 6 bases and J by 7 bases, with 28 bases between them. The germline gives CDR1 MNHNY, CDR2 SVGAGI (reference sequence). The CDR3 is made up of 18 amino acids. The CDR3 reads CASSLRGGAGSLGNEQFF. The DNA for the CDR3 is TGTGCCAGCAGCCTCCGAGGGGGAGCGGGGTCGCTCGGGAATGAGCAGTTCTTC.

This clonotype was counted only a few times. The chain combines TRBV6-5 with TRBJ2-3; 9 bases are a match to TRBD2. This CDR3 spans 14 amino acids. Germline V gives CDR1 MNHEY, CDR2 SVGAGI. J was trimmed by 2 bases and V by 7 bases; bases with no gene match: 4. The chain's CDR3 is CASKGTSPTDTQYF. The CDR3 DNA reads as TGTGCCAGCAAAGGGACTAGCCCCACAGATACGCAGTATTTT.

There are a few counts of this clonotype. The chain combines TRBV28 with TRBJ1-2, with a possible D match to TRBD1 (6 bases). Germline V CDR1 and CDR2: MDHEN, SYDVKM. This CDR3 has 16 amino acids. V was shortened by 5 bases and J by 5 bases, with 21 bases between the two germline ends. The DNA for the CDR3 is TGTGCCAGCAGTCTCCTGGACAGCAGCTTCGTTTATGGCTACACCTTC. This codes for CASSLLDSSFVYGYTF.